Included here is one T cell receptor (beta chain) sequence, with context. Its antigen remains unidentified. The cohort excluded patients with autoimmune disease history or systemic immunosuppression. Blood sampling was done at baseline, cycle 4 day 1, and cycle 7 day 1. TCRdb keeps only in-frame clones here, not all; method: immunoSEQ multiplex PCR. This repertoire shows 47,000 or so clones, more than 85% found once; its top ten account for about 11%. The data derive from a study of OX40 agonist ivuxolimab in advanced cancers. Overall study context: Three patients, one with hepatocellular carcinoma and two with cutaneous melanoma, responded partially.

With 3 bases clipped from V and 8 bases from J, the junction kept 18 bases outside the gene matches. Germline-derived CDR1 and CDR2 are SGHTA and FQGNSA. The CDR3 length is 18 residues. Regarding the study as a whole: In general, CD8+ T cells held more expanded clones than CD4+ did, on average.

Sequenced material: CD4+ or CD8+ T cells sorted from blood, taken in a trial of the OX40 agonist ivuxolimab. The source is an adult with an advanced solid tumor such as melanoma, head and neck, liver or kidney cancer. V usage is TRBV7-2 and J usage is TRBJ1-4; 7 bases match TRBD1. The CDR3 coding sequence is TGTGCCAGCAGCTTTACCTCAACTCCTTATACAGGGGACGAAAAACTGTTTTTT. Translating gives CASSFTSTPYTGDEKLFF.